These T cell receptor beta chains were read from a single sample in a study of regulatory T cells. TCRdb keeps only in-frame clones here, not all; method: immunoSEQ multiplex PCR. The sample includes around 10,000 clones, 84% of them seen just once. Sequenced material: CD8+ T cells sorted from blood. The receptors stem from a person under 35 with CD3G deficiency. The CDR3 runs from the conserved cysteine through the conserved F or W. Each record gives: J gene, V gene, clone size, D gene, CDR3 DNA, CDR3 protein. The D gene is left open where the match is weak. Size values are once, few and many counts, or a class for expanded clones, and some rows have none.

j_call: TRBJ2-1
v_call: TRBV13
clone_size: -
d_call: -
cdr3_nt: TGTGCCAGCAGCTTAGCCCGCTCCTACAATGAGCAGTTCTTC
cdr3_aa: CASSLARSYNEQFF

j_call: TRBJ2-5
v_call: TRBV5-1
clone_size: -
d_call: -
cdr3_nt: TGCGCCAGCAGCTTGGAGGCTAATGGGGTTCCGTCCGAGACCCAGTACTTC
cdr3_aa: CASSLEANGVPSETQYF

j_call: TRBJ1-1
v_call: TRBV6-1
clone_size: -
d_call: -
cdr3_nt: TGTGCCAGCAGTGCGCTCCGGGGGGACACTGAAGCTTTCTTT
cdr3_aa: CASSALRGDTEAFF

j_call: TRBJ2-1
v_call: TRBV5-1
clone_size: -
d_call: -
cdr3_nt: TGCGCCAGCAGTCCCGGGACATGGTGGTTCTTC
cdr3_aa: CASSPGTWWFF

j_call: TRBJ1-1
v_call: TRBV6-9
clone_size: -
d_call: -
cdr3_nt: TGTGCCAGCAGTGTGGGGGAAACTGAAGCTTTCTTT
cdr3_aa: CASSVGETEAFF

j_call: TRBJ1-1
v_call: TRBV19
clone_size: -
d_call: -
cdr3_nt: TGTGCCAGTAGTGATGGGGTGAGAGCTTTCTTT
cdr3_aa: CASSDGVRAFF

j_call: TRBJ2-7
v_call: TRBV27
clone_size: -
d_call: -
cdr3_nt: TGTGCCAGCAGCCCTCGGGGTACCTACGAGCAGTACTTC
cdr3_aa: CASSPRGTYEQYF

j_call: TRBJ2-7
v_call: TRBV11-2
clone_size: -
d_call: TRBD1
cdr3_nt: TGTGCCAGCAGCTTAGGGGGACAGGGTTACGAGCAGTACTTC
cdr3_aa: CASSLGGQGYEQYF

j_call: TRBJ2-7
v_call: TRBV7-8
clone_size: -
d_call: TRBD2
cdr3_nt: TGTGCCAGCAGCTTAGCTGCGGGGGCCTACGAGCAGTACTTC
cdr3_aa: CASSLAAGAYEQYF

j_call: TRBJ2-7
v_call: TRBV13
clone_size: -
d_call: TRBD1
cdr3_nt: TGTGCCAGCAGCTGGGGACAGGGCTACGAGCAGTACTTC
cdr3_aa: CASSWGQGYEQYF

j_call: TRBJ2-3
v_call: TRBV7-9
clone_size: -
d_call: TRBD2
cdr3_nt: TGTGCCAGCAGCTTCAGCGGGAGGGAGGGAAATACGCAGTATTTT
cdr3_aa: CASSFSGREGNTQYF

j_call: TRBJ2-5
v_call: TRBV13
clone_size: once
d_call: -
cdr3_nt: TGTGCCAGCAGCTTAGGCCGAAAAGAGACCCAGTACTTC
cdr3_aa: CASSLGRKETQYF

j_call: TRBJ2-5
v_call: TRBV13
clone_size: -
d_call: TRBD1
cdr3_nt: TGTGCCAGCTCCATTGGGACAGCCGGGACCCAGTACTTC
cdr3_aa: CASSIGTAGTQYF

j_call: TRBJ2-7
v_call: TRBV28
clone_size: -
d_call: TRBD1
cdr3_nt: TGTGCCAGCAGTCCCATCTCTGACAGGGGCCACGAGCAGTACTTC
cdr3_aa: CASSPISDRGHEQYF

j_call: TRBJ2-3
v_call: TRBV7-8
clone_size: few
d_call: -
cdr3_nt: TGTGCCAGCAGTTCCTGGGAGGACTCTAGCACAGATACGCAGTATTTT
cdr3_aa: CASSSWEDSSTDTQYF

j_call: TRBJ2-7
v_call: TRBV13
clone_size: -
d_call: -
cdr3_nt: TGTGCCAGCAGCTTAGGATTGAACGAGCAGTACTTC
cdr3_aa: CASSLGLNEQYF

j_call: TRBJ2-7
v_call: TRBV28
clone_size: -
d_call: -
cdr3_nt: TGTGCCAGCAGTCACCCGCTTGGTAGCTACGAGCAGTACTTC
cdr3_aa: CASSHPLGSYEQYF

j_call: TRBJ1-2
v_call: TRBV28
clone_size: -
d_call: TRBD1
cdr3_nt: TGTGCCGTAAGCAGGGGGAATTCTGGCTACACCTTC
cdr3_aa: CAVSRGNSGYTF

j_call: TRBJ2-7
v_call: TRBV28
clone_size: -
d_call: -
cdr3_nt: TGTGCCAGCAGTTCCCCAAGGGGGTCCTACGAGCAGTACTTC
cdr3_aa: CASSSPRGSYEQYF

j_call: TRBJ1-1
v_call: TRBV6-6
clone_size: -
d_call: -
cdr3_nt: TGTGCCAGCAGTTACGAGGGTACTGAAGCTTTCTTT
cdr3_aa: CASSYEGTEAFF

j_call: TRBJ2-1
v_call: TRBV5-1
clone_size: few
d_call: -
cdr3_nt: TGCGCCAGCAGCTTCGAGGGGGGTTTCTCCTACAATGAGCAGTTCTTC
cdr3_aa: CASSFEGGFSYNEQFF

j_call: TRBJ1-2
v_call: TRBV6-1
clone_size: few
d_call: TRBD1
cdr3_nt: TGTGCCAGCAGCCCGACAGGGGAAGGGAACTATGGCTACACCTTC
cdr3_aa: CASSPTGEGNYGYTF

j_call: TRBJ1-5
v_call: TRBV27
clone_size: -
d_call: -
cdr3_nt: TGTGCCAGCAGCCCCACAAGGAATCAGCCCCAGCATTTT
cdr3_aa: CASSPTRNQPQHF

j_call: TRBJ2-7
v_call: TRBV28
clone_size: -
d_call: -
cdr3_nt: TGTGCCAGCAGTTTTGGCCTTAACTACGAGCAGTACTTC
cdr3_aa: CASSFGLNYEQYF

j_call: TRBJ2-1
v_call: TRBV14
clone_size: once
d_call: TRBD2
cdr3_nt: TGTGCCAGCAGCCAGAGAGCGGGAGGACAAAATGAGCAGTTCTTC
cdr3_aa: CASSQRAGGQNEQFF

j_call: TRBJ2-5
v_call: TRBV19
clone_size: -
d_call: -
cdr3_nt: TGTGCCAGTAGTATCACGGCGGATGGAACCCAGTACTTC
cdr3_aa: CASSITADGTQYF

j_call: TRBJ2-6
v_call: TRBV5-1
clone_size: medium-sized
d_call: -
cdr3_nt: TGCGCCAGCAGCTCCGGGGGGGCCAACGTCCTGACTTTC
cdr3_aa: CASSSGGANVLTF

j_call: TRBJ1-1
v_call: TRBV6-1
clone_size: -
d_call: -
cdr3_nt: TGTGCCAGCGGGTTCTGGGGCACTGAAGCTTTCTTT
cdr3_aa: CASGFWGTEAFF

j_call: TRBJ1-2
v_call: TRBV19
clone_size: medium-sized
d_call: TRBD1
cdr3_nt: TGTGCCAGTAGGACCTACGCCGGGACAGAGGATGGCTACACCTTC
cdr3_aa: CASRTYAGTEDGYTF

j_call: TRBJ1-5
v_call: TRBV28
clone_size: -
d_call: -
cdr3_nt: TGTGCCAGCAGTTTAGGAGCCGGACAGCCCCAGCATTTT
cdr3_aa: CASSLGAGQPQHF

j_call: TRBJ1-1
v_call: TRBV19
clone_size: -
d_call: TRBD1
cdr3_nt: TGTGCCAGTAGTTTAACAGGGGACACTGAAGCTTTCTTT
cdr3_aa: CASSLTGDTEAFF

j_call: TRBJ2-6
v_call: TRBV6-1
clone_size: few
d_call: -
cdr3_nt: TGTGCCAGCAGTGGAGCGGGTGGGGCCAACGTCCTGACTTTC
cdr3_aa: CASSGAGGANVLTF

j_call: TRBJ2-5
v_call: TRBV7-9
clone_size: -
d_call: TRBD1
cdr3_nt: TGTGCCAGCAGCTCAACGCTGGGGACAGAACAAGAGACCCAGTACTTC
cdr3_aa: CASSSTLGTEQETQYF

j_call: TRBJ2-3
v_call: TRBV25-1
clone_size: -
d_call: -
cdr3_nt: TGTGCCAGCAGTGAGGGGTTCACAGATACGCAGTATTTT
cdr3_aa: CASSEGFTDTQYF

j_call: TRBJ1-1
v_call: TRBV6-1
clone_size: -
d_call: -
cdr3_nt: TGTGCCAGCAGTGAATACAGGGCGTTAGCTGAAGCTTTCTTT
cdr3_aa: CASSEYRALAEAFF

j_call: TRBJ2-1
v_call: TRBV13
clone_size: -
d_call: -
cdr3_nt: TGTGCCAGCAGCTTTGGGAGGGGGCTCAATGAGCAGTTCTTC
cdr3_aa: CASSFGRGLNEQFF

j_call: TRBJ2-3
v_call: TRBV7-9
clone_size: -
d_call: -
cdr3_nt: TGTGCCAGCAGCTTACCGGACTTTAACACAGATACGCAGTATTTT
cdr3_aa: CASSLPDFNTDTQYF

j_call: TRBJ1-1
v_call: TRBV5-1
clone_size: -
d_call: TRBD1
cdr3_nt: TGCGCCAGCAGCCCTGACGGGACAGGACTGAACACTGAAGCTTTCTTT
cdr3_aa: CASSPDGTGLNTEAFF

j_call: TRBJ2-3
v_call: TRBV19
clone_size: -
d_call: TRBD2
cdr3_nt: TGTGCCAGTAGTGTGAATTCGGGGGGTACGCAGTATTTT
cdr3_aa: CASSVNSGGTQYF

j_call: TRBJ2-3
v_call: TRBV12-5
clone_size: -
d_call: TRBD2
cdr3_nt: TGTGCTAGTGGTTTCGGACTAGCGAAAGATACGCAGTATTTT
cdr3_aa: CASGFGLAKDTQYF

j_call: TRBJ2-2
v_call: TRBV7-9
clone_size: once
d_call: TRBD2
cdr3_nt: TGTGCCAGCAGCTCTAGCGGGGTAAACACCGGGGAGCTGTTTTTT
cdr3_aa: CASSSSGVNTGELFF